Reported below is one TCR beta chain. Antigen specificity is unknown. This sample was taken from a study of T cell responses to AZD1222 COVID-19 vaccine. Sequencing was performed with immunoSEQ multiplex PCR; in TCRdb, only in-frame clones are kept and a portion is missing. This table has around 150,000 clones, just under 95% appearing once. The germline V and J ends were trimmed by 5 bases and 4 bases, with 8 bases remaining between them. The CDR3 loop spans 12 amino acids. Study-wide findings and caveats: The number of AZD1222 recipients seropositive at baseline was only five or six.

The chain is built from TRBV12-3 or TRBV12-4 and TRBJ2-5; D possibly corresponds to TRBD1 (6 bases). Source: peripheral blood, taken 28 days after the second AZD1222 dose. The source is an adult who received the AZD1222 COVID-19 vaccine. The CDR3 region is CASSTGTETQYF. The CDR3 coding sequence is TGTGCCAGCAGTACAGGGACAGAGACCCAGTACTTC.